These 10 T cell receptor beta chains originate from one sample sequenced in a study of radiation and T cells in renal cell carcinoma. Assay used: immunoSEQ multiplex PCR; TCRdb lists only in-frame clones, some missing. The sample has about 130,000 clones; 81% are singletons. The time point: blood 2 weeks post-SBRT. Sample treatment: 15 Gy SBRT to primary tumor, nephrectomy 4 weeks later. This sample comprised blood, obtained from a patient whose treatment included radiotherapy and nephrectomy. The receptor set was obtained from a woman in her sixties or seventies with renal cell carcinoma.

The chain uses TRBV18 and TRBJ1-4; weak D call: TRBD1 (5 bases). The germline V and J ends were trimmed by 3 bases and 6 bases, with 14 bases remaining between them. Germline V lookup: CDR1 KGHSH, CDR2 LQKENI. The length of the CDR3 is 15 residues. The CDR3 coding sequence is TGTGCCAGCTCACCCAGGGAGGGTGCTGATGAAAAACTGTTTTTT. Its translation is CASSPREGADEKLFF.

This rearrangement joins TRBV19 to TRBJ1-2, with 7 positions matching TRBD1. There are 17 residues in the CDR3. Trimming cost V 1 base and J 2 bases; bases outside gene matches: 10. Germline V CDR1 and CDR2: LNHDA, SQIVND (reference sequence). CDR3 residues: CASSIVFETGNNYGYTF. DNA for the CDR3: TGTGCCAGTAGTATAGTGTTCGAGACAGGGAACAACTATGGCTACACCTTC.

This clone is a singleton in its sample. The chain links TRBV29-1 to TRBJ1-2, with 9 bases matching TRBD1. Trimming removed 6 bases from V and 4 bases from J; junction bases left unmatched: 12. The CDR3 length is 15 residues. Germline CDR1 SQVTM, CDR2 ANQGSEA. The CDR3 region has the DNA TGCAGCGTCGAAAGACCACAGGGGGCGGGCTATGGCTACACCTTC. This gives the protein CSVERPQGAGYGYTF.

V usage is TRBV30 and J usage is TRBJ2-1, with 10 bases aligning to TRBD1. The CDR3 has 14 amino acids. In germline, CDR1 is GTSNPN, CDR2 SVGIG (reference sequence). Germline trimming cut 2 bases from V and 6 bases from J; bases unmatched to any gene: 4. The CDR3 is CAWSRDRGGNEQFF. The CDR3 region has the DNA TGTGCCTGGAGTAGGGACAGGGGAGGCAATGAGCAGTTCTTC. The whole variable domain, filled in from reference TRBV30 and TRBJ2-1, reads SQTIHQWPATLVQPVGSPLSLECTVEGTSNPNLYWYRQAAGRGLQLLFYSVGIGQISSEVPQNLSASRPQDRQFILSSKKLLLSDSGFYLCAWSRDRGGNEQFFGPGTRLTVL.

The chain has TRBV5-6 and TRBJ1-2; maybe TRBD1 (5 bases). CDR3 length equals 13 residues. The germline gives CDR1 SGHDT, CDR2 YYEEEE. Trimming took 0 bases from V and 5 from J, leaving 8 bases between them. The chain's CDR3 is CASSLGQSYGYTF. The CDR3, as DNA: TGTGCCAGCAGCTTGGGACAGTCTTATGGCTACACCTTC.

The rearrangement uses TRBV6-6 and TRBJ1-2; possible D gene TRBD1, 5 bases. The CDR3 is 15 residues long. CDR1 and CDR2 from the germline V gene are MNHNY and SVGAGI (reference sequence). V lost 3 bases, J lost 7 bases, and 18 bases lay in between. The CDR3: CASSYSTGGLGGYTF. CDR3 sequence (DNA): TGTGCCAGCAGTTATTCAACCGGGGGGTTGGGTGGCTACACCTTC.

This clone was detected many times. This CDR3 is CAWSGLAGATQYF. The CDR3 nucleotides are TGTGCCTGGAGTGGACTAGCGGGAGCTACGCAGTATTTT. V and J are TRBV30 and TRBJ2-3; 12 bases are a match to TRBD2. This CDR3 is built from 13 residues. Germline CDR1 and CDR2: GTSNPN and SVGIG (reference sequence). Trimming took 1 base from V and 8 from J; bases not matched to a gene: 1.

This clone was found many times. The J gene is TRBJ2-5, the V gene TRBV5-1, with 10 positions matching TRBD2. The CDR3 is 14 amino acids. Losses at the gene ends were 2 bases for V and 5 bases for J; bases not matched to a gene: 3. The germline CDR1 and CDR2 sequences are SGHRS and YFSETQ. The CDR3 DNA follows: TGCGCCAGCAGCTTAAGCGGGGGGGCGGAGACCCAGTACTTC. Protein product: CASSLSGGAETQYF.

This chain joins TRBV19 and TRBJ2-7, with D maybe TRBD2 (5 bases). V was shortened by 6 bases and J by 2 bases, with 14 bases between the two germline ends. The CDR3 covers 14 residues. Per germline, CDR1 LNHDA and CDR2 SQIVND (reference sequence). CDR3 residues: CASSPTGVPYEQYF. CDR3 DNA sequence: TGTGCCAGTAGCCCCACCGGGGTCCCCTACGAGCAGTACTTC.

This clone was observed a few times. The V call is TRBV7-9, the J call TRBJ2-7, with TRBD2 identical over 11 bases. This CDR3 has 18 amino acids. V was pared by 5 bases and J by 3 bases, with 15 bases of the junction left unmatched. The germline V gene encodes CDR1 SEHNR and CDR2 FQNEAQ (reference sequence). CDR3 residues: CASSNLAGGPFKNYEQYF. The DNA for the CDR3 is TGTGCCAGCAGCAACTTAGCGGGAGGGCCATTCAAGAACTACGAGCAGTACTTC.